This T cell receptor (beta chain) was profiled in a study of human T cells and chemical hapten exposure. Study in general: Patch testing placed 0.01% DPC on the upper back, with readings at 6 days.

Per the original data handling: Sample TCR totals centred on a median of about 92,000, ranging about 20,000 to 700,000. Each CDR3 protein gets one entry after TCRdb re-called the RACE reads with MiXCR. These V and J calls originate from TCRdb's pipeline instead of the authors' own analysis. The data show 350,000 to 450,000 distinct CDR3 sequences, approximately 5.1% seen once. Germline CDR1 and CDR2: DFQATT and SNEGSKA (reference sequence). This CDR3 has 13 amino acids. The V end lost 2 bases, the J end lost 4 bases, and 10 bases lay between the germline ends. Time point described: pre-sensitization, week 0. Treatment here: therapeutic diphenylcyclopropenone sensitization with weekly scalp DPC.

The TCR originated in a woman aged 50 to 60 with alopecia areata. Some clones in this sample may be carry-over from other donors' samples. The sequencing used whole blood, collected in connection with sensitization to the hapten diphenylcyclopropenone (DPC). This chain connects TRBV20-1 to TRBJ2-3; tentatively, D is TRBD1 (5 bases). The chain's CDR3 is CSARPGHSDTQYF. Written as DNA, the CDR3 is TGCAGTGCTAGACCAGGGCACTCAGATACGCAGTATTTT.